Listed below are T cell receptor beta chains from one sample, sequenced in a study of shared clonotypes between healthy human individuals. The method was immunoSEQ multiplex PCR; TCRdb's version includes in-frame clones alone and lacks a portion of them. Of approximately 1,500,000 clones in the sample, approximately 96% are singletons; the top ten hold roughly 1.1%. The sequenced material came from naive CD4+ T cells sorted from blood. The source of these receptors is a man aged 25 to 40 in good health. Each CDR3 is given with its conserved first and last residue. A D gene is named only where the DNA matches it firmly. Clone sizes are given selectively: once, few, many, or a class where the clone is expanded.

j_call d_call clone_size v_call cdr3_aa cdr3_nt
TRBJ1-2 NA NA TRBV9 CASSVEKYGYTF TGTGCCAGCAGCGTAGAGAAGTACGGCTACACCTTC
TRBJ1-5 NA NA TRBV6-1 CASRPPGRYQPQHF TGTGCCAGCAGACCCCCGGGACGGTACCAGCCCCAGCATTTT
TRBJ1-3 NA NA TRBV5-6 CASSLPGLGSGNTIYF TGTGCCAGCAGCCTCCCGGGGTTGGGCTCTGGAAACACCATATATTTT
TRBJ1-1 TRBD1 NA TRBV4-3 CASSHLGDRGNTEAFF TGCGCCAGCAGCCATTTAGGGGACAGGGGGAACACTGAAGCTTTCTTT
TRBJ2-1 NA NA TRBV28 CASRARLVSYNEQFF TGTGCCAGCAGAGCCCGACTAGTTTCCTACAATGAGCAGTTCTTC
TRBJ2-4 NA NA TRBV10-1 CASSDPGVAKNIQYF TGCGCCAGCAGTGACCCAGGGGTAGCCAAAAACATTCAGTACTTC
TRBJ1-4 NA NA TRBV18 CASSPYSMGEKLFF TGTGCCAGCTCACCGTACTCTATGGGGGAAAAACTGTTTTTT
TRBJ2-1 NA NA TRBV10-2 CASQRDQYNEQFF TGCGCCAGCCAACGGGATCAGTACAATGAGCAGTTCTTC
TRBJ1-1 NA NA TRBV5-1 CASSGRGGNTEAFF TGCGCCAGCAGCGGGAGAGGAGGAAACACTGAAGCTTTCTTT
TRBJ2-7 TRBD2 NA TRBV2 CASSVDAGGYEQYF TGTGCCAGCAGTGTAGACGCGGGAGGCTACGAGCAGTACTTC
TRBJ1-5 NA NA TRBV28 CASSLMVSQPQHF TGTGCCAGCAGTTTAATGGTGAGTCAGCCCCAGCATTTT
TRBJ2-3 TRBD1 NA TRBV18 CASSPVTGGQTSTDTQYF TGTGCCAGCTCACCAGTGACAGGGGGACAGACTAGCACAGATACGCAGTATTTT
TRBJ1-1 NA NA TRBV29-1 CSGRTEQMNTEAFF TGCAGCGGGAGGACAGAACAGATGAACACTGAAGCTTTCTTT
TRBJ2-7 NA NA TRBV6-6 CASSYDFPGSDYEQYF TGTGCCAGCAGTTACGATTTCCCAGGGTCAGACTACGAGCAGTACTTC
TRBJ2-1 TRBD1 NA TRBV18 CASSDRGRSNEQFF TGTGCCAGCTCAGACAGGGGGCGTAGCAATGAGCAGTTCTTC
TRBJ1-5 NA NA TRBV19 CASSIIPDQPQHF TGTGCCAGTAGTATAATACCCGATCAGCCCCAGCATTTT
TRBJ1-4 NA NA TRBV28 CASSLNGARVVCFEKLFF TGTGCCAGCAGTTTAAACGGCGCCCGGGTGGTGTGTTTTGAAAAACTGTTTTTT
TRBJ1-1 TRBD1 NA TRBV28 CASSRTQGYTEAFF TGTGCCAGCAGTCGCACACAGGGGTACACTGAAGCTTTCTTT
TRBJ2-5 NA NA TRBV7-2 CASSLVPAETQYF TGTGCCAGCAGCTTAGTCCCGGCAGAGACCCAGTACTTC
TRBJ1-1 NA NA TRBV28 CASSLGLKNTEAFF TGTGCCAGCAGTTTAGGCCTCAAGAACACTGAAGCTTTCTTT
TRBJ1-5 TRBD1 NA TRBV6-5 CASSSHGGTGNQPQHF TGTGCCAGCAGTTCGCACGGAGGGACAGGCAATCAGCCCCAGCATTTT
TRBJ2-7 NA NA TRBV5-8 CASSLGRALSEQYF TGTGCCAGCAGCTTGGGCAGGGCGCTCTCCGAGCAGTACTTC
TRBJ2-7 NA NA TRBV19 CASRTGSLDEQYF TGTGCCAGTCGAACCGGGAGTCTCGACGAGCAGTACTTC
TRBJ2-1 TRBD2 NA TRBV9 CASSWTSSDNEQFF TGTGCCAGCAGCTGGACTAGCTCCGACAATGAGCAGTTCTTC
TRBJ2-7 NA NA TRBV29-1 CSVSRTATYEQYF TGCAGCGTTTCCAGGACAGCCACCTACGAGCAGTACTTC
TRBJ1-5 NA NA TRBV15 CATSRDGLGQPQHF TGTGCCACCAGCAGAGACGGACTAGGACAGCCCCAGCATTTT
TRBJ2-7 NA NA TRBV7-2 CASSPQGGYEQYF TGTGCCAGCAGCCCCCAGGGGGGGTACGAGCAGTACTTC
TRBJ2-3 NA once TRBV5-1 CASSPGDSTDTQYF TGCGCCAGCAGCCCAGGGGACAGCACAGATACGCAGTATTTT
TRBJ2-7 TRBD2 NA TRBV5-4 CASSLAGREGYEQYF TGTGCCAGCAGCTTGGCAGGGCGGGAGGGGTACGAGCAGTACTTC
TRBJ2-3 TRBD2 NA TRBV9 CASSIRLAGGSTDTQYF TGTGCCAGCAGCATCCGACTAGCGGGAGGAAGTACAGATACGCAGTATTTT
TRBJ1-2 TRBD1 NA TRBV7-2 CASSLTGQGFSYGYTF TGTGCCAGCAGCTTAACCGGACAGGGATTTAGCTATGGCTACACCTTC
TRBJ1-5 NA NA TRBV7-2 CASSSLGWQGQNQPQHF TGTGCCAGCAGCTCTCTTGGCTGGCAGGGGCAAAATCAGCCCCAGCATTTT
TRBJ2-5 TRBD1 NA TRBV5-1 CASSPGGAKETQYF TGCGCCAGCAGCCCAGGGGGCGCTAAAGAGACCCAGTACTTC
TRBJ1-2 NA NA TRBV10-3 CAIKSSGDYGYTF TGTGCCATAAAGAGCTCAGGGGACTATGGCTACACCTTC
TRBJ2-2 NA NA TRBV5-4 CASSQDGRNTGELFF TGTGCCAGCAGCCAAGATGGGAGAAACACCGGGGAGCTGTTTTTT
TRBJ2-6 NA NA TRBV11-2 CASSLPSFIGANVLTF TGTGCCAGCAGCTTACCCTCCTTCATTGGGGCCAACGTCCTGACTTTC
TRBJ1-2 TRBD1 NA TRBV29-1 CSVMEGAGSGYTF TGCAGCGTTATGGAGGGGGCTGGAAGTGGCTACACCTTC
TRBJ2-3 TRBD2 NA TRBV2 CANRGLGSTDTQYF TGTGCCAACCGGGGACTAGGGAGCACAGATACGCAGTATTTT